These 16 T cell receptor beta chains originate from one sample sequenced in a study of spatial heterogeneity in lung cancer. Time point meaning: sample taken at primary tumor resection. TCRdb independently ran MiXCR on the 5' RACE reads; one entry per CDR3 protein. The profile shows fewer than 45,000 distinct CDR3 sequences, under 7.5% of them singletons. This specimen consisted of PBMCs, obtained at surgery. These receptors were collected from a female donor with early-stage non-small cell lung cancer.

The chain links TRBV19 to TRBJ1-6; TRBD1 matches at 7 bases. This CDR3 spans 18 amino acids. From germline, CDR1 is LNHDA and CDR2 SQIVND (reference sequence). With V trimmed by 3 bases and J by 7 bases, 15 bases remained unmatched. Here the CDR3 reads CASSITTSRRGRNSPLHF. As DNA, the CDR3 is TGTGCCAGTAGTATCACAACCTCAAGAAGGGGGCGAAATTCACCCCTCCACTTT.

This clonotype was seen many times. The rearrangement joins TRBV5-1 to TRBJ1-1; weak D call: TRBD1 (5 bases). The CDR3 spans 12 residues. Germline values: CDR1 SGHRS, CDR2 YFSETQ. V was pared by 2 bases and J by 7 bases, with 9 bases between. CDR3 nucleotides: TGCGCCAGCAGCTTAGGAGGGGATGAAGCTTTCTTT. It encodes CASSLGGDEAFF.

As to this clonotype: At one boundary the junction diverges from the germline segment, which might be a read error. The chain joins TRBV7-9 to TRBJ1-3; 8 nucleotides align to TRBD1. This CDR3 contains 16 residues. Germline V gene sequence: CDR1 SEHNR, CDR2 FQNEAQ (reference sequence). CDR3 sequence: CASSLARDRIRNTIYF. The CDR3 nucleotides are TGTGCCAGCAGCCTAGCGAGGGACAGGATAAGAAACACCATATATTTT.

This clonotype was counted at least ten times. The gene calls are TRBV2 and TRBJ1-4; 10 positions agree with TRBD1. The CDR3 spans 17 residues. Germline trimming cut 5 bases from V and 2 bases from J; bases unmatched to any gene: 8. Looked up from germline, CDR1 is SNHLY and CDR2 is FYNNEI. This chain's CDR3 is CASSRRDRGSTNEKLFF. DNA for the CDR3: TGTGCCAGCAGTCGCCGGGACAGGGGTTCCACTAATGAAAAACTGTTTTTT.

J is TRBJ2-7 and V is TRBV12-3 or TRBV12-4; 11 bases agree with TRBD2. Unmatched junction bases numbered 6, after V lost 5 bases and J lost 0 bases. There are 16 residues in the CDR3. In DNA, the CDR3 is TGTGCCAGCAGTACCCGACTAGCGGGGACCTCCTACGAGCAGTACTTC. Its protein product is CASSTRLAGTSYEQYF.

A remark on this clonotype: Given a much more abundant clone one base away, this may be a read error. V gene TRBV19 combines with J gene TRBJ1-1, with D unclear. Germline assignment: CDR1 LNHDA and CDR2 SQIVND (reference sequence). The CDR3 totals 12 residues. This CDR3 is CACSILNTEAFF. The CDR3 DNA follows: TGTGCCTGTAGTATTCTGAACACTGAAGCTTTCTTT.

J is TRBJ2-6 and V is TRBV7-8, with D unresolved. Trimming left V 3 bases short and J 2 bases short, with 8 bases between. The CDR3 is made up of 15 amino acids. Germline V gene lookup returns CDR1 SGHVS and CDR2 FQNEAQ. CDR3 region: CASSFVQPGANVLTF. The CDR3 DNA sequence: TGTGCCAGCAGCTTCGTCCAACCTGGGGCCAACGTCCTGACTTTC.

This clonotype was detected many times. The chain is built from TRBV6-5 and TRBJ1-2; 7 bases agree with TRBD1. The CDR3 consists of 15 residues. J gave up 4 bases and V 5 bases, and 10 bases lay outside the gene matches. Looked up from germline, CDR1 is MNHEY and CDR2 is SVGAGI. The CDR3 sequence: CASSPDGQDAYGYTF. CDR3 DNA: TGTGCCAGCAGTCCGGACGGACAGGATGCCTATGGCTACACCTTC.

There are many counts of this clonotype. This chain connects TRBV2 to TRBJ2-7, with D perhaps TRBD1 (5 bases). This CDR3 contains 13 residues. V lost 3 bases and J lost 4, with 10 bases in between. The V gene's germline CDR1 is SNHLY and CDR2 FYNNEI. In nucleotides, the CDR3 is TGTGCCAGCAGTGATCAGGGTCTGTACGAGCAGTACTTC. It translates to CASSDQGLYEQYF.

This clonotype has ten or more counts. The chain has TRBV7-3 and TRBJ2-1; TRBD2 is a possible D gene (6 bases). CDR3 length equals 13 residues. V was trimmed by 2 bases and J by 8 bases, leaving 10 bases between them. Germline V gives CDR1 SGHTA, CDR2 FQGTGA. The CDR3 nucleotides read TGTGCCAGCAGCTTAGGGCGGGAACATGAGCAGTTCTTC. Protein sequence: CASSLGREHEQFF. Supplemented by reference TRBV7-3 and TRBJ2-1, the full variable domain reads GAGVSQTPSNKVTEKGKYVELRCDPISGHTALYWYRQSLGQGPEFLIYFQGTGAADDSGLPNDRFFAVRPEGSVSTLKIQRTERGDSAVYLCASSLGREHEQFFGPGTRLTVL.

At least ten counts were recorded for this clonotype. This chain connects TRBV5-1 to TRBJ2-5; TRBD2 matches 9 bases. The CDR3 consists of 15 residues. The germline V gene encodes CDR1 SGHRS and CDR2 YFSETQ. V dropped 4 bases and J dropped 9; count of bases not matched to a gene: 13. CDR3 bases: TGCGCCAGCAGCCCAGACGGGAGCGGGGGGTTGGCCCAGTACTTC. It codes for CASSPDGSGGLAQYF.

This clonotype was recorded many times. This chain uses TRBV12-3 or TRBV12-4 with TRBJ1-5; the match to TRBD1 covers 8 bases. The CDR3 extends over 16 amino acids. V shed 6 bases and J 2 bases; nucleotides not matched to a gene: 9. This chain's CDR3 is CASSPMDRVGNQPQHF. CDR3 DNA sequence: TGTGCCAGCAGCCCTATGGACAGGGTTGGCAATCAGCCCCAGCATTTT.

This clonotype was recorded many times. The chain is built from TRBV12-3 or TRBV12-4 and TRBJ2-5; 9 nucleotides align to TRBD1. The CDR3 has 16 amino acids. J was trimmed by 4 bases and V by 3 bases; bases with no gene match: 9. The DNA for the CDR3 is TGTGCCAGCAGTTTGGACAGGGGTGTCATAGGAGAGACCCAGTACTTC. Protein: CASSLDRGVIGETQYF.

CDR3 DNA sequence: TGCAGTGCTAGAGTGGGAGCCATCTATGAGCAGTTCTTC. Translated, it gives CSARVGAIYEQFF. V gene TRBV20-1 combines with J gene TRBJ2-1; a weak D match, TRBD2 (5 bases). The CDR3 covers 13 residues. The V gene lost 1 base and the J gene lost 8 bases, with 12 bases spanning the gap. Per the germline V gene, CDR1 is DFQATT and CDR2 is SNEGSKA (reference sequence).

The sample holds many counts of this clonotype. The chain links TRBV6-5 to TRBJ1-1, with 9 nucleotides matching TRBD1. The CDR3 spans 15 residues. With 6 bases clipped from V and 3 bases from J, the junction kept 8 bases outside the gene matches. Looked up from germline, CDR1 is MNHEY and CDR2 is SVGAGI. The CDR3 DNA is TGTGCCAGCAGCCTAACAGGGGGCCTTCACACTGAAGCTTTCTTT. Its protein is CASSLTGGLHTEAFF.

This clonotype came up a few times. The chain carries TRBV12-3 or TRBV12-4 and TRBJ2-1, with D uncertain. There are 14 residues in the CDR3. The V end lost 0 bases, the J end lost 5 bases, and 8 bases lay between the germline ends. CDR3: CASSLALPHNEQFF. CDR3 coding DNA: TGTGCCAGCAGTTTAGCGCTTCCTCACAATGAGCAGTTCTTC.